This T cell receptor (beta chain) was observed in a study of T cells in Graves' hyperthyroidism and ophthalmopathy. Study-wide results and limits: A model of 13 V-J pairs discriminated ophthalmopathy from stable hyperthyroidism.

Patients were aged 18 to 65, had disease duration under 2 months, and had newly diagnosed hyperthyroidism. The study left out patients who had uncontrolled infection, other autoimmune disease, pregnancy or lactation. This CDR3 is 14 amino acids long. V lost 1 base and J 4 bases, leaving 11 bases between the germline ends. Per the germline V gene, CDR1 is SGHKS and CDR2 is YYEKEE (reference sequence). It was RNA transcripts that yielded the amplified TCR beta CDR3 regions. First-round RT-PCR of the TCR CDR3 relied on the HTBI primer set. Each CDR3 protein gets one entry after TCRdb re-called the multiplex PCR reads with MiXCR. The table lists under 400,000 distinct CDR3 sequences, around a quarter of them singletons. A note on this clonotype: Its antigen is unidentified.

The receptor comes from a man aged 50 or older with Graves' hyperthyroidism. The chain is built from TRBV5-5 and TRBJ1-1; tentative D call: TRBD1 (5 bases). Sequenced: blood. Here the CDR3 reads CASSLSMGGTEAFF. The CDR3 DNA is TGTGCCAGCAGCTTGAGCATGGGGGGCACTGAAGCTTTCTTT.